This TCR beta chain emerged from a study of T cell clones after liver transplantation. About the research overall: In this trial, immunosuppression withdrawal was attempted within 2 years of liver transplant. Post-transplant blood was tracked for graft-donor-reactive T cell clones identified in a pre-transplant mixed lymphocyte reaction. Blood was drawn pre-transplant, before withdrawal, and after full or failed withdrawal.

The assay was immunoSEQ multiplex PCR, and TCRdb's table has in-frame clones only and misses some. The sample yields nearly 15,000 clones, 80% to 95% seen once. Study conclusions and caveats: These preliminary findings come from unstandardized post-transplant sampling times.

J gave up 3 bases and V 9 bases, and 4 bases lay outside the gene matches. The V gene's germline CDR1 is MNHEY and CDR2 SMNVEV (reference sequence). There are 15 residues in the CDR3. Regarding this clone: Its antigen is still unknown.

This TCR was sampled from a human donor who received a liver transplant. The specimen was CD8+ T cells from blood, collected before liver transplant. V and J are TRBV27 and TRBJ2-1, with 14 bases aligning to TRBD2. CDR3 in DNA: TGTGCCAGTGGGACTAGCGGGAGCTACTACAATGAGCAGTTCTTC. This sequence encodes CASGTSGSYYNEQFF.